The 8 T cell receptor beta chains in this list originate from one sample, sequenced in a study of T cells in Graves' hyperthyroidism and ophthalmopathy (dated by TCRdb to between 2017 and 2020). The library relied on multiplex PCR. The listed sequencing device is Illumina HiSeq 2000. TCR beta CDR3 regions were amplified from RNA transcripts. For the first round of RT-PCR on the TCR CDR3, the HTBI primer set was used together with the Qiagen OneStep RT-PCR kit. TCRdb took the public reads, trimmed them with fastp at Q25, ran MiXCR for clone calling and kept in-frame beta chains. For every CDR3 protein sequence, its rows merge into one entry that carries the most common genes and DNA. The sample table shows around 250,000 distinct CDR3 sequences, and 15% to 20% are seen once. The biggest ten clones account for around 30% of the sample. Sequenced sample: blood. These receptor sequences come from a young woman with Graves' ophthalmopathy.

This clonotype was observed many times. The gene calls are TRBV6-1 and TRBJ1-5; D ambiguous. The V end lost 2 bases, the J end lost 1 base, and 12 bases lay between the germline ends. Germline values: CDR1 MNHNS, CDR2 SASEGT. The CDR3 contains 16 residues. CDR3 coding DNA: TGTGCCAGCAGTGAACTAGAGGGTTGGAGCAATCAGCCCCAGCATTTT. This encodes CASSELEGWSNQPQHF.

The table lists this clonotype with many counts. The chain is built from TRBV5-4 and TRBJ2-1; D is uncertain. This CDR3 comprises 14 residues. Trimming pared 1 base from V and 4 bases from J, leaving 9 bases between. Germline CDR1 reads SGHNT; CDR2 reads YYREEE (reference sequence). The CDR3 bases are TGTGCCAGCAGCTTGATCGGCGTTTACAATGAGCAGTTCTTC. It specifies CASSLIGVYNEQFF.

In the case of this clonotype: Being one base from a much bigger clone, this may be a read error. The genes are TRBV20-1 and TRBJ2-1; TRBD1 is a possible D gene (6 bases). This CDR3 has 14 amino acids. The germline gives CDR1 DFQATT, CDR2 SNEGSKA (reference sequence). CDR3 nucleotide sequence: TGCAGTACTAGAGAGACAGCTAGGGGGAATGAGCAGTTCTTC. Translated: CSTRETARGNEQFF.

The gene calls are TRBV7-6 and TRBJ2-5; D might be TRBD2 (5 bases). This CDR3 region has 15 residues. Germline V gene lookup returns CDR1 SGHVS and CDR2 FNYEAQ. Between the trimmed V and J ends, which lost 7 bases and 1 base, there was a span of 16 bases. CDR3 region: CASNPTGTSQETQYF. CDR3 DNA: TGTGCCAGCAACCCGACGGGAACTTCCCAAGAGACCCAGTACTTC.

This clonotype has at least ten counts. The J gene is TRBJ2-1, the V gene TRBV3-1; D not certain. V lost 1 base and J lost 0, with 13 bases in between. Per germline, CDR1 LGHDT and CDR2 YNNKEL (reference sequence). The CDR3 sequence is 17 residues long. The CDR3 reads CASSQAQLALSYNEQFF. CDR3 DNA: TGTGCCAGCAGCCAAGCCCAGCTCGCTCTCTCCTACAATGAGCAGTTCTTC.

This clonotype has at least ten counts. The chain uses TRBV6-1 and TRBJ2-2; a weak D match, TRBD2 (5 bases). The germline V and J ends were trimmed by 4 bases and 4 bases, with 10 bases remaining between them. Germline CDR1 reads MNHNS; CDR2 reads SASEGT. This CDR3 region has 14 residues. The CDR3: CASSGTRATGELFF. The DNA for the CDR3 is TGTGCCAGCAGTGGTACTAGGGCCACCGGGGAGCTGTTTTTT.

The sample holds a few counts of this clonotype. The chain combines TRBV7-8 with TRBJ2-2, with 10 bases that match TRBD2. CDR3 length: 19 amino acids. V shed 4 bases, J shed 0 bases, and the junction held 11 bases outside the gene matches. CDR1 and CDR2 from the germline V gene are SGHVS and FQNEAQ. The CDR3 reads CASSSLGLALLANTGELFF. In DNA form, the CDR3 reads TGTGCCAGCAGCTCACTGGGACTAGCGCTACTCGCGAACACCGGGGAGCTGTTTTTT.

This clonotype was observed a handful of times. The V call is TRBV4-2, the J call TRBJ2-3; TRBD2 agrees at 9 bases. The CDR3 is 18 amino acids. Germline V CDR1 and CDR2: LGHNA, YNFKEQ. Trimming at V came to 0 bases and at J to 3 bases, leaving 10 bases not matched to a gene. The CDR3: CASSQEGRGGPTTDTQYF. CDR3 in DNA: TGTGCCAGCAGCCAAGAAGGGCGGGGGGGCCCGACGACAGATACGCAGTATTTT.